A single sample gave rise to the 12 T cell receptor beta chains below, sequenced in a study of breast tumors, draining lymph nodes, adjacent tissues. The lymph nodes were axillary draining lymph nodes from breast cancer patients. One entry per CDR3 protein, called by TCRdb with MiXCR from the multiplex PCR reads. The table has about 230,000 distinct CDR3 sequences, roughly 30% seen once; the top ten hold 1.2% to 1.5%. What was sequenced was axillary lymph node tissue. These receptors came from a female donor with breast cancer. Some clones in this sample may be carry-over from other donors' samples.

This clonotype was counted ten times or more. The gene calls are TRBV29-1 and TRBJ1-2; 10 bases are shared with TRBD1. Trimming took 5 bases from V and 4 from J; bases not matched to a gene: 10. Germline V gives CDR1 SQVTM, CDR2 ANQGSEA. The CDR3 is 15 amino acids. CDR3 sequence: CSVIRQGASPYGYTF. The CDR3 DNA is TGCAGCGTTATTCGACAGGGGGCGTCCCCCTATGGCTACACCTTC.

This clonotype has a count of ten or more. CDR3 in DNA: TGTGCCAGCAGTTCGACAGTCTATGGCTACACCTTC. Its translation: CASSSTVYGYTF. V and J are TRBV6-5 and TRBJ1-2; a weak D match, TRBD1 (5 bases). Trimming shortened V by 4 bases and J by 4 bases, and 7 bases separated the two germline ends. Germline V lookup: CDR1 MNHEY, CDR2 SVGAGI. The CDR3 totals 12 residues.

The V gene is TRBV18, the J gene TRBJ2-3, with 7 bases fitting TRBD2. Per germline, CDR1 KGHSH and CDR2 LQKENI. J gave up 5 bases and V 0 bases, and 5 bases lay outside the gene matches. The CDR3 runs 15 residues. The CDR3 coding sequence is TGTGCCAGCTCACCACCGGGGGGGTTTGGAGATACGCAGTATTTT. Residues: CASSPPGGFGDTQYF.

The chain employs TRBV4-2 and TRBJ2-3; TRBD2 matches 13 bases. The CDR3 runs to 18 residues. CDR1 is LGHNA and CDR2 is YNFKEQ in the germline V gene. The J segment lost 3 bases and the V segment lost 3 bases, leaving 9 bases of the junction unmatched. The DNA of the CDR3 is TGTGCCAGCAGCCAGGTAGGACTAGCGGGAGTGAGGACAGATACGCAGTATTTT. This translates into CASSQVGLAGVRTDTQYF.

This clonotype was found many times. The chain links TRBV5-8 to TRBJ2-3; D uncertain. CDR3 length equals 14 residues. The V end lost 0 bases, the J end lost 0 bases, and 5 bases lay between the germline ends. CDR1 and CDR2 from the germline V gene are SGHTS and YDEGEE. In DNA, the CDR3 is TGTGCCAGCAGCTTGGCCCCTAGCACAGATACGCAGTATTTT. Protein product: CASSLAPSTDTQYF.

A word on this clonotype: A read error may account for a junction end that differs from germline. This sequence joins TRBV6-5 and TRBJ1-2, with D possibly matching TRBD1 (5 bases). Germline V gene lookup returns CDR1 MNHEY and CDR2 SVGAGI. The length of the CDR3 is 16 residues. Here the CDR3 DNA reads TGTGTCAGCAAACCCGGGACCGTCGGCGGTGGCTATGGCTACACCTTC. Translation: CVSKPGTVGGGYGYTF.

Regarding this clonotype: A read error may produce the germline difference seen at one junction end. The DNA of the CDR3 is TGCGGTGCTAGAGATCTGCGGGGGGCGCCGGGCACAGATACGCAGTATTTT. It translates to CGARDLRGAPGTDTQYF. The chain recombines TRBV20-1 with TRBJ2-3; the match to TRBD2 covers 8 bases. Germline lookup yields CDR1 DFQATT and CDR2 SNEGSKA (reference sequence). The CDR3 spans 17 residues.

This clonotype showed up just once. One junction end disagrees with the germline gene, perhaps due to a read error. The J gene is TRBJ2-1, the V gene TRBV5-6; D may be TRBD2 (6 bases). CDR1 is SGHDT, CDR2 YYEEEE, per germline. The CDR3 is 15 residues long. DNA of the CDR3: TGTACCAGCAGCCCCCGGACTACCCACCCCTTACGGCAGTTCTTC. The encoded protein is CTSSPRTTHPLRQFF.

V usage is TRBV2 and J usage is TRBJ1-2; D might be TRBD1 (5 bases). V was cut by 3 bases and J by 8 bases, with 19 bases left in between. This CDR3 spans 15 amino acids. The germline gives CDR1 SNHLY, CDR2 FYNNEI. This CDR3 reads CASSDSPGLMGGYTF. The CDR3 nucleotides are TGTGCCAGCAGTGATTCCCCAGGGCTAATGGGCGGCTACACCTTC.

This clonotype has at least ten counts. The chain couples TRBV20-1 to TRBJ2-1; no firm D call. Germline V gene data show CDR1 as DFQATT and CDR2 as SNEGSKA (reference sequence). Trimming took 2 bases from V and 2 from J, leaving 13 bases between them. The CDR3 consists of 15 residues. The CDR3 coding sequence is TGCAGTGCTAGATTCCGGCTAGGAACCTACAATGAGCAGTTCTTC. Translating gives CSARFRLGTYNEQFF.

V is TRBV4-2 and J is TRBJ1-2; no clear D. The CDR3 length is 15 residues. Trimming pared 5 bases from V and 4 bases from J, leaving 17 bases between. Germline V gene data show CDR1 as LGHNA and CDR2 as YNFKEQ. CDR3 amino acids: CASSSTGSGLYGYTF. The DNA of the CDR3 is TGTGCCAGCAGCTCAACGGGGTCAGGACTCTATGGCTACACCTTC.

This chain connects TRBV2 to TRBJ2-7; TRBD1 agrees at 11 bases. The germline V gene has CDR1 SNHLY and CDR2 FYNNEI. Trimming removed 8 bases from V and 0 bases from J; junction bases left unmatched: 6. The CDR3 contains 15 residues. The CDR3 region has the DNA TGTGCCAGCTGGCCGGGACAGGGGGTCTCCTACGAGCAGTACTTC. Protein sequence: CASWPGQGVSYEQYF.